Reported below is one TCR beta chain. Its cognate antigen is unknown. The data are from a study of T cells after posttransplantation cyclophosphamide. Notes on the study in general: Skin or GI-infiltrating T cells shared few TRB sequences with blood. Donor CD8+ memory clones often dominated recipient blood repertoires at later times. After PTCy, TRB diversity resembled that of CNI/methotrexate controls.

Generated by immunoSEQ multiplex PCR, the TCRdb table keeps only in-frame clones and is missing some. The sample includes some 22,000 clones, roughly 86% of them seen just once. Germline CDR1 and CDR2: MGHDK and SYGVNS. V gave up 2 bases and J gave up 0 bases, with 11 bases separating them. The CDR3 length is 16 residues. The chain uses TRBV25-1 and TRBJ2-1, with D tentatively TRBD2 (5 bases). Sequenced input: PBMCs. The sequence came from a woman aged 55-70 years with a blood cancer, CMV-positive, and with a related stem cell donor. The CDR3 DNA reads TGTGCCAGCAGTGAAGGAGGAGCAGACTCCTACAATGAGCAGTTCTTC. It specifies CASSEGGADSYNEQFF.